This T cell receptor beta chain comes out of a study of T cell clones after liver transplantation. Whole-study context: Without induction therapy, subjects received standard immunosuppression until 12-24 months post-transplant.

A remark on this clone: Its target is unknown. The identical CDR3 is also encoded by other nucleotide sequences in the sample.

Germline lookup yields CDR1 DFQATT and CDR2 SNEGSKA (reference sequence). V gave up 1 base and J gave up 4 bases, with 4 bases separating them. The CDR3 is made up of 11 amino acids. Profiling relied on immunoSEQ multiplex PCR, and the TCRdb table lists in-frame clones only, not all of them. The sample contains about 5,800 clones, approximately 30% of which appear only once. Proliferating CFSE-low MLR cells were sequenced to define alloreactive TCRbeta sequences. The sequenced material came from CD4+ T cells from cultured PBMCs. V usage is TRBV20-1 and J usage is TRBJ1-1; no clear D gene. The TCR originated in a human patient who received a liver transplant. The T cells may come from the graft donor. The CDR3 protein is CSARGSTEAFF. For the CDR3, the DNA is TGCAGTGCTAGAGGGAGCACTGAAGCTTTCTTT.